This is a list of T cell receptor beta chains from one sample in a study of T cells after yellow fever vaccination. One entry per CDR3 protein results from TCRdb running MiXCR on the 5' RACE reads. The sample lists approximately 240,000 distinct CDR3 sequences, approximately 3.6% occurring once. The material was PBMCs, obtained 15 days after the yellow fever booster vaccination. Source of these receptors: a man between 18 and 29 years old who received the YFV17D yellow fever vaccine. Both conserved end residues are part of each CDR3. Fields, in order: clone size, J gene, V gene, D gene, CDR3 length, CDR3 DNA, CDR3 protein. D genes are given only for firm matches. Not all rows give a size; the values are once, few, many and, for expanded clones, a class.

many | TRBJ2-1 | TRBV5-1 | TRBD1 | 17 | TGCGCCAGCAGCTTGAGGGCCGGGACAGGGGGCAGAGGGGAGCAGTTCTTC | CASSLRAGTGGRGEQFF
many | TRBJ1-1 | TRBV3-1 | NA | 14 | TGTGCCAGCAGCCAAGAGACAGCTTATACTGAAGCTTTCTTT | CASSQETAYTEAFF
many | TRBJ1-1 | TRBV7-9 | NA | 13 | TGTGCCAGCAGCTTTTCTAAGAACACTGAAGCTTTCTTT | CASSFSKNTEAFF
many | TRBJ1-1 | TRBV5-1 | NA | 13 | TGCGCCAGCAGCTCACAGGGTGAGGGTGAAGCTTTCTTT | CASSSQGEGEAFF
many | TRBJ1-4 | TRBV5-4 | TRBD1 | 15 | TGTGCCAGCAGCTGGGGGACAGGACCGGGTGAAAAACTGTTTTTT | CASSWGTGPGEKLFF
many | TRBJ2-3 | TRBV28 | NA | 15 | TGTGCCAGCAGGGGACAATCAGGCAGCACAGATACGCAGTATTTT | CASRGQSGSTDTQYF
many | TRBJ1-3 | TRBV7-2 | NA | 13 | TGTGCCAGCAGCTCAATGGGGGGGAACACCATATATTTT | CASSSMGGNTIYF
many | TRBJ2-2 | TRBV5-4 | TRBD1 | 14 | TGTGCCACTTCGACAGGGTCGAACACCGGGGAGCTGTTTTTT | CATSTGSNTGELFF
many | TRBJ1-2 | TRBV4-1 | TRBD1 | 16 | TGCGCCAGCAGCCAACCGAGGGACAGGAGAAGTAGAGGCTACACCTTC | CASSQPRDRRSRGYTF
many | TRBJ1-1 | TRBV7-3 | NA | 14 | TGTGCCAGCAGCTTAAGGGCCGGGAACACTGAAGCTTTCTTT | CASSLRAGNTEAFF
many | TRBJ2-5 | TRBV27 | TRBD1 | 12 | TGTGCCAGCATGGGACAGAGAGAGACCCAGTACTTC | CASMGQRETQYF
many | TRBJ2-2 | TRBV5-4 | NA | 13 | TGTGCCAGCAGTCCAGAATGGGAAGGGGAGCTGTTTTTT | CASSPEWEGELFF
few | TRBJ2-1 | TRBV10-3 | TRBD2 | 14 | TGTGCCATCAGTGAGGAGACTAGCGGCAATGAGCAGTTCTTC | CAISEETSGNEQFF
many | TRBJ1-2 | TRBV4-1 | NA | 15 | TGCGCCAGCAGCCAAGACTGGGGTGCTAACTATGGCTACACCTTC | CASSQDWGANYGYTF
many | TRBJ2-7 | TRBV4-1 | NA | 15 | TGCGCCAGCAGCCCCGGGCCTGGGGCATCCTACGAGCAGTACTTC | CASSPGPGASYEQYF
many | TRBJ2-1 | TRBV10-3 | NA | 13 | TGTGCCATCAGGACCGGGAGTCACAATGAGCAGTTCTTC | CAIRTGSHNEQFF
many | TRBJ2-1 | TRBV12-3/TRBV12-4 | NA | 15 | TGTGCCAGCAGTTTAGGAAGGAGCTCCTACAATGAGCAGTTCTTC | CASSLGRSSYNEQFF
many | TRBJ1-1 | TRBV7-9 | NA | 14 | TGTGCCAGCAGCTTCGCAGGGTTGATGGGTGAAGCTTTCTTT | CASSFAGLMGEAFF
many | TRBJ1-6 | TRBV7-2 | NA | 16 | TGTGCCAGCAGTTCGGGGCCCGCCTCCTATAATTCACCCCTCCACTTT | CASSSGPASYNSPLHF
many | TRBJ1-4 | TRBV9 | NA | 13 | TGTGCCAGCAGCGGACAGAAGAATGAAAAACTGTTTTTT | CASSGQKNEKLFF
few | TRBJ1-2 | TRBV12-3/TRBV12-4 | NA | 13 | TGTGCCAGCACCTACGAGGGTTCCTATGGCTACACCTTC | CASTYEGSYGYTF
few | TRBJ1-1 | TRBV5-4 | TRBD1 | 14 | TGTGCCAGCAGCACAACAGGGGGCCGGGCTGAAGCTTTCTTT | CASSTTGGRAEAFF
many | TRBJ2-3 | TRBV30 | NA | 13 | TGTGCCTGGGAGGTATGGGGCACAGATACGCAGTATTTT | CAWEVWGTDTQYF
many | TRBJ2-1 | TRBV3-1 | NA | 16 | TGTGCCAGCAGCCAAGTTAGGGTGGTGTCCTACAATGAGCAGTTCTTC | CASSQVRVVSYNEQFF
many | TRBJ2-3 | TRBV7-2 | TRBD1 | 14 | TGTGCCAGCAGCCGCGACAGGGGGCAAGATACGCAGTATTTT | CASSRDRGQDTQYF
many | TRBJ2-5 | TRBV7-2 | NA | 11 | TGTGCCAGCCTGAGGGGGGAGACCCAGTACTTC | CASLRGETQYF
NA | TRBJ2-5 | TRBV12-3/TRBV12-4 | TRBD2 | 16 | TGTGCCAGCAGTGTGACTAGCGGGGGACCCCAAGAGACCCAGTACTTC | CASSVTSGGPQETQYF
many | TRBJ2-7 | TRBV20-1 | NA | 13 | TGCAGTGCTAGGCTTGGAGGCGGGTACGAGCAGTACTTC | CSARLGGGYEQYF
many | TRBJ2-7 | TRBV6-5 | NA | 13 | TGTGCCAGCAGACGAATGCAGGACTACGAGCAGTACTTC | CASRRMQDYEQYF